These 8 T cell receptor beta chains originate from one sample sequenced in a study of CD8+ T cells in alopecia areata. On the basis of CD4, CD8alpha, NKG2D, NKG2ACE and other markers, pooled cutaneous lymph node cells were sorted. Sequencing relied on a cDNA template that was reverse transcribed from extracted RNA. This table comes from immunoSEQ multiplex PCR, and its TCRdb copy is limited to in-frame clones, with some not included. The specimen gives roughly 260,000 clones without singletons; the ten biggest hold 1.2%. The sequencing input was CD4+ T cells sorted from a lymph node. The receptors shown here come from a C3H/HeJ mouse with alopecia areata. The strain's MHC type: H2-k.

This clone was seen more than once but under ten times. The genes are named according to mouse. From the germline J gene comes the end of the CDR3, since the read stops 4 residues before it. V gene TRBV1 combines with J gene TRBJ2-7; 11 bases align to TRBD1. The CDR3 is 14 amino acids. Trimming cost V 6 bases and J 1 base; bases outside gene matches: 2. Germline lookup yields CDR1 NSQYPW and CDR2 LRSPGD (reference sequence). CDR3 DNA (partial): TGCACCTGCAGGGACAGGGGGCCTTCCTAT. Protein product: CTCRDRGPSY. The entire CDR3 sequence reads CTCRDRGPSYEQYF.

As to this clone: Gene names refer to mouse genes. The sequence runs out 4 residues before the end of the CDR3; the remainder is reconstructed from the germline J gene. The V gene is TRBV5, the J gene TRBJ2-5, with 7 bases lining up with TRBD2. V lost 0 bases to trimming and J lost 1 base; unmatched junction nucleotides: 4. Per germline, CDR1 LGHNA and CDR2 YNLKQL (reference sequence). The CDR3 is made up of 16 amino acids. The CDR3 sequence: CASSQDFLGDQDTQYF. Partial CDR3 DNA: TGTGCCAGCAGCCAAGATTTCCTGGGGGACCAAGAC.

For this clone: Mouse gene names apply. The observed sequence ends 3 residues before the CDR3 terminus, with the missing tail filled in from the germline J gene. V and J are TRBV19 and TRBJ1-6; D gene ambiguous. TRBJ1-6 falls under the ORF class, with uncertain function. Trimming pared 4 bases from V and 6 bases from J, leaving 5 bases between. From germline, CDR1 is FNHDT and CDR2 SITEND (reference sequence). The CDR3 contains 12 residues. The CDR3 reads CASSLLNSPLYF. CDR3 bases read: TGTGCCAGCAGTCTTCTTAATTCGCCC.

Notes on this clone: Here the gene names and germline are mouse. The sequenced CDR3 bases are TGCACCTGCAGTGCAGATCTAACTGGGCCATAT. Its protein is CTCSADLTGPY. The whole CDR3 sequence reads CTCSADLTGPYEQYF. This chain joins TRBV1 and TRBJ2-7; tentatively, D is TRBD2 (6 bases). The DNA ends 4 residues before the CDR3 does, and the rest of the CDR3 is filled in from the germline J gene. Germline lookup yields CDR1 NSQYPW and CDR2 LRSPGD (reference sequence). The CDR3 extends over 15 amino acids. The variable domain in full, with the rest retrieved from reference TRBV1 and TRBJ2-7, is VTLLEQNPRWRLVPRGQAVNLRCILKNSQYPWMSWYQQDLQKQLQWLFTLRSPGDKEVKSLPGADYLATRVTDTELRLQVANMSQGRTLYCTCSADLTGPYEQYFGPGTRLTVL.

This clone was observed a few times. Gene names follow the mouse nomenclature. The read stops 4 residues short of the end of the CDR3; the missing end is completed from the germline J gene. The rearrangement uses TRBV13-2 and TRBJ2-1; 8 positions agree with TRBD2. Per germline, CDR1 NNHNN and CDR2 SYGAGS (reference sequence). V shed 1 base, J shed 3 bases, and the junction held 9 bases outside the gene matches. The CDR3 contains 17 residues. CDR3 DNA (partial): TGTGCCAGCGGTGATTTAGGAGGGGGGGGCTCCTATGCT. Amino acids: CASGDLGGGGSYA. The entire CDR3 protein reads CASGDLGGGGSYAEQFF.

About this clone: Gene and germline names: mouse. The read ends 4 residues shy of where the CDR3 ends; the end is completed using the germline J gene. The gene calls are TRBV19 and TRBJ1-1; 10 nucleotides line up with TRBD1. This CDR3 spans 17 amino acids. Germline loops: CDR1 FNHDT, CDR2 SITEND (reference sequence). Trimming cost V 2 bases and J 3 bases; bases outside gene matches: 10. The CDR3 region is CASSIPHDRGPDTEVFF. CDR3 DNA (partial): TGTGCCAGCAGTATCCCCCATGACAGGGGGCCAGACACA.

On this clone itself: Gene names and germline refer to mouse. The CDR3 end lies 4 residues beyond the end of the read and is filled in from the germline J gene. V and J are TRBV13-1 and TRBJ2-3; D may be TRBD1 (6 bases). The germline V gene encodes CDR1 NSHNY and CDR2 SYGAGN. The CDR3 is 14 amino acids. The CDR3 is CASSEGGGGETLYF. The covered CDR3 bases are TGTGCCAGCAGTGAAGGGGGAGGGGGAGAA.

Comments on this clone: Gene labels here are mouse ones. With the read ending 4 residues before the CDR3 end, the germline J gene is used to fill in that end. The chain employs TRBV31 and TRBJ1-2, with 8 bases that match TRBD1. The J segment lost 4 bases and the V segment lost 1 base, leaving 5 bases of the junction unmatched. The CDR3 runs 14 residues. CDR1 and CDR2 (germline): GKSSPN, SITVG. The part of the CDR3 DNA that was read is TGTGCCTGGAGTCGGGCAGGGGGCGTCTCC. Translating it yields CAWSRAGGVS. The CDR3, in full, reads CAWSRAGGVSDYTF.